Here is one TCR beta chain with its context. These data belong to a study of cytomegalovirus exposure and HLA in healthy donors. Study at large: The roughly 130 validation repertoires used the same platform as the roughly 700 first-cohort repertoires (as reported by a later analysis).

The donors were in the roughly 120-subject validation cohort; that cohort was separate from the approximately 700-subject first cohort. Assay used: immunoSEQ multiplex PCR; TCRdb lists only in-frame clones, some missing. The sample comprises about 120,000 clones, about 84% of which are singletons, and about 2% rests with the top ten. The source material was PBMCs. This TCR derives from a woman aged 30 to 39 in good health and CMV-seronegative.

The CDR3 is CSVVVRSENYGYTF. The CDR3 region has the DNA TGCAGCGTGGTCGTTCGGTCTGAGAACTATGGCTACACCTTC. The genes are TRBV29-1 and TRBJ1-2; D unclear. Germline assignment: CDR1 SQVTM and CDR2 ANQGSEA. Between the trimmed V and J ends, which lost 6 bases and 2 bases, there was a span of 16 bases. The CDR3 is made up of 14 amino acids. Full variable domain (outside the CDR3, taken from reference TRBV29-1 and TRBJ1-2): SAVISQKPSRDICQRGTSLTIQCQVDSQVTMMFWYRQQPGQSLTLIATANQGSEATYESGFVIDKFPISRPNLTFSTLTVSNMSPEDSSIYLCSVVVRSENYGYTFGSGTRLTVV.